The 2 T cell receptor beta chains below come from one sample, sequenced in a study of blood T cells in healthy people across ages. A second PCR of about 6 to 11 cycles used a sample-barcoded 5' primer and a J-beta primer mix. TCRdb passed the 5' RACE reads through MiXCR, listing each CDR3 protein once. The sample gives 1,100,000 or so distinct CDR3 sequences, 40% to 55% of which show up once; under 20% is in the top ten. The sequenced sample consisted of blood. The receptors come from a woman aged 55-75 years in good health.

This clonotype occurred a few times. The chain recombines TRBV28 with TRBJ2-5, with a tentative D call TRBD1 (6 bases). V was shortened by 7 bases and J by 3 bases, with 15 bases between the two germline ends. This CDR3 has 14 amino acids. CDR1 and CDR2 (germline): MDHEN, SYDVKM. CDR3 DNA: TGTGCCAGCACGGCTGACAGGTTAGAAGAGACCCAGTACTTC. The encoded protein is CASTADRLEETQYF.

This clonotype has just a few counts. This chain connects TRBV3-1 to TRBJ2-1; D assignment may be TRBD1 or TRBD2 (5 bases each). The CDR3 extends over 14 amino acids. The V gene's germline CDR1 is LGHDT and CDR2 YNNKEL (reference sequence). Deletions cut 0 bases from V and 13 bases from J, with 16 bases between. CDR3 amino acids: CASSQDQWSGTQFF. Here the CDR3 DNA reads TGTGCCAGCAGCCAAGATCAGTGGTCAGGGACCCAGTTCTTC.